The 15 T cell receptor beta chains in this list originate from one sample, sequenced in a study of blood T cell repertoires in COVID-19. This table comes from immunoSEQ multiplex PCR, and its TCRdb copy is limited to in-frame clones, with some not included. The data hold a few hundred thousand clones, with 84% observed a single time. Source material: peripheral blood. Receptors originate from a woman older than 75 with COVID-19, enrolled during active disease.

This rearrangement joins TRBV6-2 or TRBV6-3 to TRBJ2-2; no clear D gene. The CDR3 spans 19 residues. V was cut by 3 bases and J by 0 bases, with 20 bases left in between. Per germline, CDR1 MNHEY and CDR2 SVGEGT. The CDR3 here is CASSYSGSQTTANTGELFF. The CDR3 nucleotides are TGTGCCAGCAGTTATTCCGGGTCCCAAACTACTGCGAACACCGGGGAGCTGTTTTTT.

The V gene is TRBV7-9, the J gene TRBJ2-5; 10 nucleotides match TRBD1. CDR1 is SEHNR and CDR2 is FQNEAQ in the germline V gene (reference sequence). This CDR3 comprises 11 residues. V lost 5 bases and J lost 12; bases outside the gene matches: 3. CDR3: CASSQGTGEYF. CDR3 DNA sequence: TGTGCCAGCAGCCAAGGGACAGGGGAGTACTTC. The full variable domain, in which reference TRBV7-9 and TRBJ2-5 provide the parts outside the CDR3, is DTGVSQNPRHKITKRGQNVTFRCDPISEHNRLYWYRQTLGQGPEFLTYFQNEAQLEKSRLLSDRFSAERPKGSFSTLEIQRTEQGDSAMYLCASSQGTGEYFGPGTRLLVL.

This clone was detected only a few times. The rearrangement links TRBV29-1 to TRBJ2-3; D may be TRBD2 (6 bases). This CDR3 spans 15 amino acids. V lost 0 bases, J lost 5 bases, and 15 bases lay in between. Germline V gives CDR1 SQVTM, CDR2 ANQGSEA. For the CDR3, the DNA is TGCAGCGTTGAAGATGGAATAGCGGTCCAAGATACGCAGTATTTT. It is translated as CSVEDGIAVQDTQYF.

The chain couples TRBV5-4 to TRBJ2-3, with unresolved D. The CDR3 has 15 residues. Per the germline V gene, CDR1 is SGHNT and CDR2 is YYREEE (reference sequence). V lost 0 bases to trimming and J lost 0 bases, with 8 bases between them. CDR3 residues: CASSLDQTSTDTQYF. CDR3 DNA: TGTGCCAGCAGCTTGGACCAGACTAGCACAGATACGCAGTATTTT.

This chain links TRBV29-1 with TRBJ2-2; TRBD2 aligns across 9 bases. V was pared by 6 bases and J by 7 bases, with 15 bases of the junction left unmatched. This CDR3 is 16 amino acids long. Germline V gives CDR1 SQVTM, CDR2 ANQGSEA. The CDR3 nucleotides read TGCAGCGTGGAAAAAGCGGGGGGCCGACGCGACGGGGAGCTGTTTTTT. It codes for CSVEKAGGRRDGELFF.

The rearrangement links TRBV2 to TRBJ1-5, with D hard to call. CDR3 size: 16 residues. CDR1 and CDR2 (germline): SNHLY, FYNNEI. The V end was cut by 7 bases, the J end by 4 bases, with 20 bases between. The CDR3 nucleotides are TGTGCCAGCACCGAAGGGAGTGGGATCGGGAATCAGCCCCAGCATTTT. Amino acids: CASTEGSGIGNQPQHF. Full variable domain (missing parts from reference TRBV2 and TRBJ1-5): EPEVTQTPSHQVTQMGQEVILRCVPISNHLYFYWYRQILGQKVEFLVSFYNNEISEKSEIFDDQFSVERPDGSNFTLKIRSTKLEDSAMYFCASTEGSGIGNQPQHFGDGTRLSIL.

V and J are TRBV10-3 and TRBJ2-7, with D tentatively TRBD1 (7 bases). Between the trimmed V and J ends, which lost 3 bases and 5 bases, there was a span of 20 bases. Germline V gene sequence: CDR1 ENHRY, CDR2 SYGVKD. CDR3 length: 16 residues. Written as DNA, the CDR3 is TGTGCCATCAGTGAATTTTGGGGAGGACAGGTCCACGAGCAGTACGTC. Amino acids: CAISEFWGGQVHEQYV.

The chain uses TRBV7-9 and TRBJ1-1; the match to TRBD1 covers 9 bases. Germline-derived CDR1 and CDR2 are SEHNR and FQNEAQ (reference sequence). Trimming cost V 7 bases and J 4 bases; bases outside gene matches: 7. This CDR3 region has 14 residues. The CDR3 here is CASTGQGSGTEAFF. CDR3 sequence (DNA): TGTGCCAGCACAGGACAGGGGTCGGGCACTGAAGCTTTCTTT.

The chain has TRBV11-1 and TRBJ2-5; 12 nucleotides line up with TRBD2. The germline V gene encodes CDR1 SGHAT and CDR2 FQDESV (reference sequence). The CDR3 totals 16 residues. V lost 5 bases to trimming and J lost 1 base; unmatched junction nucleotides: 5. The CDR3 region has the DNA TGTGCCAGCAGCCCTTCTAGCGGGGGGGGCCAAGAGACCCAGTACTTC. It yields the protein CASSPSSGGGQETQYF.

The chain employs TRBV6-1 and TRBJ2-3, with 8 bases lining up with TRBD2. Germline lookup yields CDR1 MNHNS and CDR2 SASEGT. The V and J ends lost 0 bases and 2 bases, in that order; junction bases with no gene match: 4. The CDR3 totals 16 residues. The DNA for the CDR3 is TGTGCCAGCAGTGAAGCGCTACTAGCGGCCACAGATACGCAGTATTTT. Translating gives CASSEALLAATDTQYF.

V and J are TRBV15 and TRBJ2-7, with 8 bases lining up with TRBD2. The germline gives CDR1 LNHNV, CDR2 YYDKDF (reference sequence). The CDR3 is made up of 14 amino acids. V trimming: 0 bases; J trimming: 5 bases; junction bases outside the gene matches: 3. The CDR3 loop is CATSRDRGGDEQYF. CDR3 DNA sequence: TGTGCCACCAGCAGAGATCGGGGGGGCGACGAGCAGTACTTC.

V usage is TRBV6-1 and J usage is TRBJ2-1; 8 bases match TRBD2. The CDR3 contains 16 residues. In germline, CDR1 is MNHNS, CDR2 SASEGT. With V trimmed by 4 bases and J by 4 bases, 9 bases remained unmatched. The CDR3 region is CASSGPLAGLYNEQFF. The CDR3 nucleotides are TGTGCCAGCAGTGGTCCCCTAGCGGGCCTTTACAATGAGCAGTTCTTC.

The rearrangement links TRBV5-6 to TRBJ1-6; a weak D match, TRBD1 (6 bases). Between the trimmed V and J ends, which lost 0 bases and 5 bases, there was a span of 6 bases. The V gene's germline CDR1 is SGHDT and CDR2 YYEEEE. The CDR3 spans 14 residues. The CDR3 region has the DNA TGTGCCAGCAGCTTGGGGGGGCATAATTCACCCCTCCACTTT. Translation gives CASSLGGHNSPLHF. The variable domain in full, completed from reference TRBV5-6 and TRBJ1-6, reads DAGVTQSPTHLIKTRGQQVTLRCSPKSGHDTVSWYQQALGQGPQFIFQYYEEEERQRGNFPDRFSGHQFPNYSSELNVNALLLGDSALYLCASSLGGHNSPLHFGNGTRLTVT.

This chain links TRBV4-1 with TRBJ1-4, with unresolved D. V lost 0 bases and J lost 4, with 12 bases in between. The germline V gene encodes CDR1 MGHRA and CDR2 YSYEKL. There are 16 residues in the CDR3. CDR3 nucleotides: TGCGCCAGCAGCCAAGAAATGGTCACGAGTAATGAAAAACTGTTTTTT. It is translated as CASSQEMVTSNEKLFF.

V gene TRBV5-1 combines with J gene TRBJ2-3; TRBD1 matches at 8 bases. With V trimmed by 3 bases and J by 1 base, 4 bases remained unmatched. The CDR3 has 15 residues. The germline V gene encodes CDR1 SGHRS and CDR2 YFSETQ. CDR3 amino acids: CASSSRGLGTDTQYF. DNA of the CDR3: TGCGCCAGCAGCTCCAGGGGGCTGGGCACAGATACGCAGTATTTT.